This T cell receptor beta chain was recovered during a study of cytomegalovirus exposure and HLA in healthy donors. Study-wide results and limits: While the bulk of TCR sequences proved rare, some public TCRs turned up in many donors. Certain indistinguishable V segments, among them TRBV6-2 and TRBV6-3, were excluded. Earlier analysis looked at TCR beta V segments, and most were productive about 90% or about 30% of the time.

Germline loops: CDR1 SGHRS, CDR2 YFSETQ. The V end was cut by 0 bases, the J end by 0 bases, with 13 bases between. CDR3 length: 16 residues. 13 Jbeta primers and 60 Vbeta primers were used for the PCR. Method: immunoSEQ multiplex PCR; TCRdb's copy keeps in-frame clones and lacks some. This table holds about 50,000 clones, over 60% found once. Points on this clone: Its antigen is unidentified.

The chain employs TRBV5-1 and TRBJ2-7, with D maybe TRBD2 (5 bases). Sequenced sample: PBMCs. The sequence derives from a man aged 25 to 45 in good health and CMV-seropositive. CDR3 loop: CASSLALDGSSYEQYF. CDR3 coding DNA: TGCGCCAGCAGCTTGGCGTTAGATGGGAGCTCCTACGAGCAGTACTTC.